This T cell receptor beta chain was recovered during a study of spatial heterogeneity in lung cancer. TCRdb itself ran the 5' RACE reads through MiXCR, one entry per CDR3 protein. The sample carries tens of thousands of distinct CDR3 sequences, 6% to 8% recorded once. The table lists this clonotype with many counts. Germline V gene data show CDR1 as MNHEY and CDR2 as SVGEGT. The CDR3 length is 15 residues. Between the trimmed V and J ends, which lost 5 bases and 3 bases, there was a span of 14 bases. The time point here: sample taken at primary tumor resection. A total of under 80 untreated early-stage non-small cell lung cancer patients served as donors. Tumor, nontumor lung or frozen PBMC supplied whole RNA, sequenced without sorting.

The clonotype comes from a male donor with early-stage non-small cell lung cancer. The starting material was PBMCs, obtained at surgery. V and J are TRBV6-2 or TRBV6-3 and TRBJ2-1, with D perhaps matching TRBD2 (5 bases). DNA for the CDR3: TGTGCCAGCAGTGAACTAGACTCTATCTACAATGAGCAGTTCTTC. It translates to CASSELDSIYNEQFF.